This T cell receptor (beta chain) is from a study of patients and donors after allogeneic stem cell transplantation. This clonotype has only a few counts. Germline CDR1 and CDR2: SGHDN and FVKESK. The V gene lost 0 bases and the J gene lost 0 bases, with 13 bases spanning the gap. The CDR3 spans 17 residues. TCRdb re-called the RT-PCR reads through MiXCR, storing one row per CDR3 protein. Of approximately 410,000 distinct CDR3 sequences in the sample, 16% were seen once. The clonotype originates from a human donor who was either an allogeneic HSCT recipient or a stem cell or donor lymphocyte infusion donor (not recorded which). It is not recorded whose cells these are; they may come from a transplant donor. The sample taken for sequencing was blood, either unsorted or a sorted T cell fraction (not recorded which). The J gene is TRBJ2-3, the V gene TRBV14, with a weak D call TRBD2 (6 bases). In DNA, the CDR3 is TGTGCCAGCAGCCAAGAGTCGGGCGGGGTCAGCACAGATACGCAGTATTTT. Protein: CASSQESGGVSTDTQYF.